This paragraph reports one TCR beta chain. V was pared by 5 bases and J by 4 bases, with 8 bases of the junction left unmatched. The CDR3 is 17 amino acids. Germline V gene lookup returns CDR1 MNHEY and CDR2 SMNVEV (reference sequence). With random hexamers, reverse transcription was performed on about 0.45 to 1 ug of RNA. TCRdb reanalysed the immunoSEQ multiplex PCR reads using MiXCR and keeps one entry per CDR3 protein. The sample includes about 130,000 distinct CDR3 sequences, 80% to 95% of them seen just once. The data originate from a study of CD8 T cells in Susac syndrome. This chain links TRBV27 with TRBJ2-3; 14 bases are a match to TRBD2. This receptor was taken from a human donor with multiple sclerosis. The sequenced sample consisted of CD8+ T cells from PBMCs. CDR3 loop: CASSTGLAGVFSDTQYF. The CDR3 nucleotides read TGTGCCAGCAGTACGGGACTAGCGGGAGTATTTTCAGATACGCAGTATTTT.